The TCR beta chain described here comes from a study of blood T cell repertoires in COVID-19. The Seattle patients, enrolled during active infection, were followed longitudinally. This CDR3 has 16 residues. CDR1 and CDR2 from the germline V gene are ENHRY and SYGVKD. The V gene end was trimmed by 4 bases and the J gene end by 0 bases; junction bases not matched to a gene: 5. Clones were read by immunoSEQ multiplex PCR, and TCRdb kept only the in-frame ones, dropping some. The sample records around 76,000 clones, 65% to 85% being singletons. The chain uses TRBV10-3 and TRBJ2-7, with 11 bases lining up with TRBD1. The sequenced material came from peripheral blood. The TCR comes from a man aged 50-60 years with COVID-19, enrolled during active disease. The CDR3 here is CAISAPGQGVSYEQYF. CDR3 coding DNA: TGTGCCATCAGTGCACCGGGACAGGGGGTCTCCTACGAGCAGTACTTC.